This T cell receptor (beta chain) was captured in a study of blood T cell repertoires in COVID-19. Study-level information: The cDNA or gDNA used as material had been derived from T cells, B-cell-depleted T cells, or PBMCs.

Method: immunoSEQ multiplex PCR; TCRdb's copy keeps in-frame clones and lacks some. The sample shows 200,000 to 250,000 clones, roughly 84% of them seen only once. The sequenced material came from peripheral blood. The origin of this receptor is a woman under 40 who had recovered from COVID-19.

DNA of the CDR3: TGTGCCAGCAGCGTTGCTCTTCGCCCGAGGGAAGAGACCCAGTACTTC. Translating it yields CASSVALRPREETQYF. This chain uses TRBV5-5 with TRBJ2-5, with a weak D call TRBD2 (5 bases). CDR3 length: 16 residues. V gave up 4 bases and J gave up 3 bases, with 19 bases separating them. Germline CDR1 is SGHKS and CDR2 is YYEKEE (reference sequence).